This T cell receptor (beta chain) was retrieved from a study of T cells in Graves' hyperthyroidism and ophthalmopathy. RNA transcripts gave rise to amplified TCR beta CDR3 regions. TCR CDR3 regions were first amplified by RT-PCR with HTBI primers. In TCRdb, the multiplex PCR reads were re-called with MiXCR into one record per CDR3 protein. The sample consists of about 380,000 distinct CDR3 sequences, approximately 15% of them appearing once. The study enrolled patients aged 18 to 65 with newly diagnosed hyperthyroidism of under 2 months' duration. Exclusion criteria comprised uncontrolled infection, other autoimmune disease, pregnancy or lactation. Each diagnosis drew on symptoms, thyroxine, TRAb, thyroid ultrasound and orbital computed tomography findings. V lost 2 bases, J lost 6 bases, and 7 bases stayed unmatched. Looked up from germline, CDR1 is SGHTA and CDR2 is FQGTGA. This CDR3 comprises 16 residues.

General study findings and limits: Clonotypes that were expanded in thyroid above 0.001 mostly appeared in blood too.

This clonotype has ten or more counts. Its antigen remains unknown. Sequenced material: blood. The origin of this receptor is a woman aged 55-75 years with Graves' hyperthyroidism. The chain is built from TRBV7-3 and TRBJ2-3; 11 nucleotides align to TRBD2. CDR3: CASSLLSGRGSDTQYF. The DNA of the CDR3 is TGTGCCAGCAGCTTACTTAGCGGGAGGGGAAGCGATACGCAGTATTTT.